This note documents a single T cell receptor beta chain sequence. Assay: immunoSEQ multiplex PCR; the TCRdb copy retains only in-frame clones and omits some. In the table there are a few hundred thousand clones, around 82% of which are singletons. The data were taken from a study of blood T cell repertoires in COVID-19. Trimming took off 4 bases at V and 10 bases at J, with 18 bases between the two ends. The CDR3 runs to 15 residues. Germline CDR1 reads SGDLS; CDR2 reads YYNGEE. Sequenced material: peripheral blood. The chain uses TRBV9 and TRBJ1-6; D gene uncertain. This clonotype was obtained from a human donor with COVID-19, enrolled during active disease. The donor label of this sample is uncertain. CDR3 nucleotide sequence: TGTGCCAGCAGCTCAGGAAACAGTAGATACTCACCCCTCCACTTT. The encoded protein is CASSSGNSRYSPLHF.